The 8 T cell receptor beta chains presented below share a single source sample, sequenced in a study of regulatory T cells in long-lasting Graves disease. CDR3 regions were amplified by Arm-PCR using iRepertoire HTBI primers to build TCR beta libraries. MiXCR, run by TCRdb on the multiplex PCR reads, gives a single entry per CDR3 protein. Among fewer than 350,000 distinct CDR3 sequences listed, about 20% were seen once. Time point specified: newly diagnosed GD, antithyroid drugs for less than 3 months. Extracted PBMC RNA gave rise to the TCR library. The sample was peripheral blood mononuclear cells (PBMCs), taken at new diagnosis, from a patient treated with antithyroid drugs. The receptors stem from a female donor with Graves disease.

The sample holds a few counts of this clonotype. The chain recombines TRBV20-1 with TRBJ2-2; possibly TRBD1 for D (5 bases). The V and J ends lost 4 bases and 1 base respectively, with 10 bases between them. Germline CDR1 is DFQATT and CDR2 is SNEGSKA (reference sequence). CDR3 length: 14 amino acids. In DNA form, the CDR3 reads TGCAGTGCTAATCAGGGCAAGAACACCGGGGAGCTGTTTTTT. It is translated as CSANQGKNTGELFF.

This clonotype showed up just a few times. This chain joins TRBV2 and TRBJ2-3; D is undetermined. V gave up 4 bases and J gave up 4 bases, with 18 bases separating them. Germline lookup yields CDR1 SNHLY and CDR2 FYNNEI. The CDR3 is 16 residues long. The CDR3 sequence is CASSGFWAESADTQYF. The CDR3 region has the DNA TGTGCCAGCAGTGGCTTCTGGGCGGAAAGCGCAGATACGCAGTATTTT.

This clonotype was seen only a few times. CDR3: CASSTGTGASQPQHF. The CDR3 DNA follows: TGTGCCAGCAGTACAGGGACAGGAGCATCGCAGCCCCAGCATTTT. V usage is TRBV28 and J usage is TRBJ1-5; 8 bases are a match to TRBD1. Germline assignment: CDR1 MDHEN and CDR2 SYDVKM. This CDR3 has 15 residues. J was trimmed by 7 bases and V by 5 bases; bases with no gene match: 10.

This clonotype appeared many times. One end of the junction fails to match germline, which may point to a read error. V and J are TRBV6-4 and TRBJ2-7, with D uncertain. CDR3 size: 16 residues. From germline, CDR1 is MRHNA and CDR2 SNTAGT. CDR3 amino acids: CASSYSPRPTNYEQYF. For the CDR3, the DNA is TGTGCCAGCAGTTACTCGCCGAGACCGACGAACTACGAGCAGTACTTC.

The table lists this clonotype with many counts. V is TRBV7-8 and J is TRBJ2-1; 7 bases map to TRBD2. Looked up from germline, CDR1 is SGHVS and CDR2 is FQNEAQ. The ends lost 5 bases at V and 9 bases at J; junction bases unmatched: 10. This CDR3 region has 14 residues. CDR3 bases: TGTGCCAGCAGCCCCCGGCGGGGGACTGTTGAGCAGTTCTTC. This codes for CASSPRRGTVEQFF.

This clonotype was counted ten times or more. The chain joins TRBV7-9 to TRBJ1-2; 7 nucleotides line up with TRBD1. This CDR3 has 14 amino acids. V trimming: 5 bases; J trimming: 2 bases; junction bases outside the gene matches: 5. The V gene's germline CDR1 is SEHNR and CDR2 FQNEAQ (reference sequence). CDR3 sequence: CASSRDRLNYGYTF. The CDR3 coding sequence is TGTGCCAGCAGCCGGGACAGACTAAACTATGGCTACACCTTC.

In regard to this clonotype: A much bigger clone sits one base away, suggesting this may be a read error. The chain has TRBV6-1 and TRBJ2-7; 8 bases match TRBD2. This CDR3 contains 17 residues. Germline V gene lookup returns CDR1 MNHNS and CDR2 SASEGT. In DNA, the CDR3 is TGTACCAGCACCGAAGGGCCCACTAGCGGCCGAGAAGACGAGCAGTACTTC. This translates into CTSTEGPTSGREDEQYF.

This clonotype was seen ten or more times. J is TRBJ2-7 and V is TRBV9, with 9 bases lining up with TRBD1. The V segment lost 4 bases and the J segment 4 bases; nucleotides outside the gene matches: 12. The germline gives CDR1 SGDLS, CDR2 YYNGEE. CDR3 size: 16 residues. CDR3 loop: CASSPNQGTGFYEQYF. DNA for the CDR3: TGTGCCAGCAGCCCAAATCAGGGGACAGGGTTTTACGAGCAGTACTTC.